One sample yielded the 4 T cell receptor beta chains listed below, sequenced in a study of cytomegalovirus exposure and HLA in healthy donors. In the PCR, 60 Vbeta and 13 Jbeta primers were used. The data were produced by immunoSEQ multiplex PCR, yet TCRdb's version contains in-frame clones alone and is incomplete. This repertoire shows approximately 200,000 clones, 75% to 85% found once; its top ten account for about 2.3%. The sequenced material came from PBMCs. The receptors shown here come from a woman between 50 and 59 years old in good health and CMV-seronegative.

The gene calls are TRBV30 and TRBJ1-5; D ambiguous. This CDR3 is 15 amino acids long. V was clipped by 0 bases and J by 0 bases, with 9 bases between them. Germline V lookup: CDR1 GTSNPN, CDR2 SVGIG (reference sequence). CDR3 loop: CAWSVQGSSNQPQHF. Here the CDR3 DNA reads TGTGCCTGGAGTGTACAAGGGAGTAGCAATCAGCCCCAGCATTTT.

This chain joins TRBV19 and TRBJ2-5, with TRBD1 identical over 10 bases. Germline CDR1 reads LNHDA; CDR2 reads SQIVND (reference sequence). The CDR3 runs to 14 residues. V gave up 8 bases and J gave up 5 bases; unmatched junction bases: 8. As DNA, the CDR3 is TGTGCCAGTCGCGAGACAGGGGGCTTGGAGACCCAGTACTTC. It codes for CASRETGGLETQYF. Variable domain in full (rest from reference TRBV19 and TRBJ2-5): DGGITQSPKYLFRKEGQNVTLSCEQNLNHDAMYWYRQDPGQGLRLIYYSQIVNDFQKGDIAEGYSVSREKKESFPLTVTSAQKNPTAFYLCASRETGGLETQYFGPGTRLLVL.

The gene calls are TRBV27 and TRBJ2-5; TRBD2 might be the D (6 bases). The DNA end is a closer match to TRBJ2-7, so the J assignment may be wrong. Per germline, CDR1 MNHEY and CDR2 SMNVEV (reference sequence). The CDR3 sequence is 15 residues long. The CDR3 region is CASSLSSGHNYEQYF. The CDR3 nucleotides are TGTGCCAGCAGTTTATCGAGCGGGCATAACTACGAGCAGTACTTC.

This clone was observed a few times. The V call is TRBV19, the J call TRBJ2-5; 8 nucleotides line up with TRBD2. The V and J ends lost 6 bases and 7 bases, in that order; junction bases with no gene match: 28. Germline lookup yields CDR1 LNHDA and CDR2 SQIVND (reference sequence). CDR3 length equals 20 residues. The DNA of the CDR3 is TGTGCCAGTAGCCGTGGGTCCCGAATCGCGGGAGGCCCGGTATTAGGGACCCAGTACTTC. Translated, it gives CASSRGSRIAGGPVLGTQYF.